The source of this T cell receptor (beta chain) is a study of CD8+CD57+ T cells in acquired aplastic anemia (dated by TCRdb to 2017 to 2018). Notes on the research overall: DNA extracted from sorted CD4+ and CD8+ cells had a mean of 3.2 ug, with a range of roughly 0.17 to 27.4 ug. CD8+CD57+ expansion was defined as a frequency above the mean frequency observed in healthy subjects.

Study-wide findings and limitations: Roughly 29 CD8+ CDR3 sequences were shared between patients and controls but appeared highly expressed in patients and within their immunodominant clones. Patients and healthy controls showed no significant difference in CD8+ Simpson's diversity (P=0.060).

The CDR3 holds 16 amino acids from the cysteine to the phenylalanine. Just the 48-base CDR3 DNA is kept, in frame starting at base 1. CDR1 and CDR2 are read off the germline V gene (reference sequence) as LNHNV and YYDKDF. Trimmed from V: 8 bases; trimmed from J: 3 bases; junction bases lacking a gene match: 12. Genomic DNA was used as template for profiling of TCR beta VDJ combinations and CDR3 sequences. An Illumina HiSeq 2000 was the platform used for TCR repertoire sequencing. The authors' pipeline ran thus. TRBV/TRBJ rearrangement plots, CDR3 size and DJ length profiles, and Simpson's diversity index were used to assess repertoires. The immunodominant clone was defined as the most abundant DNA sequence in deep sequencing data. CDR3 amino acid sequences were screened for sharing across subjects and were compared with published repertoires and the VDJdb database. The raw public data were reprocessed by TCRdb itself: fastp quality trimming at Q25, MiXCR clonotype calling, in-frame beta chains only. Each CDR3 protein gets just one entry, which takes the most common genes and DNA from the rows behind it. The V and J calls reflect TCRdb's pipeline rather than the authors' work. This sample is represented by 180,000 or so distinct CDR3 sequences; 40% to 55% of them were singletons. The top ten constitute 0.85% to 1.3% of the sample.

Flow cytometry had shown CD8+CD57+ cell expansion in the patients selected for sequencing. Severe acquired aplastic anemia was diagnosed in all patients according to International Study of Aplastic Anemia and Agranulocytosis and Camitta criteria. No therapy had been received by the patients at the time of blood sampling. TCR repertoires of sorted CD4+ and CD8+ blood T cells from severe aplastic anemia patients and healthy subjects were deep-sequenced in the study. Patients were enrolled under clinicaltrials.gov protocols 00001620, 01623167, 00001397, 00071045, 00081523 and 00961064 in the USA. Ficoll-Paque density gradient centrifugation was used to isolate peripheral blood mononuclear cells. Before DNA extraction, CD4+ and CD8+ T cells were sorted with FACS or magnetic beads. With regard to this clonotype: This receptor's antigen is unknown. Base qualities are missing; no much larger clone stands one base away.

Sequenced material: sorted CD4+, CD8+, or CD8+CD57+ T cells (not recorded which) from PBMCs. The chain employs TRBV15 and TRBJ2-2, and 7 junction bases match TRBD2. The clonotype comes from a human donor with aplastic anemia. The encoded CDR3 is CATLPLAATHTGELFF. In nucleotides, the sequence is TGTGCCACCCTCCCCCTAGCGGCGACACACACCGGGGAGCTGTTTTTT.